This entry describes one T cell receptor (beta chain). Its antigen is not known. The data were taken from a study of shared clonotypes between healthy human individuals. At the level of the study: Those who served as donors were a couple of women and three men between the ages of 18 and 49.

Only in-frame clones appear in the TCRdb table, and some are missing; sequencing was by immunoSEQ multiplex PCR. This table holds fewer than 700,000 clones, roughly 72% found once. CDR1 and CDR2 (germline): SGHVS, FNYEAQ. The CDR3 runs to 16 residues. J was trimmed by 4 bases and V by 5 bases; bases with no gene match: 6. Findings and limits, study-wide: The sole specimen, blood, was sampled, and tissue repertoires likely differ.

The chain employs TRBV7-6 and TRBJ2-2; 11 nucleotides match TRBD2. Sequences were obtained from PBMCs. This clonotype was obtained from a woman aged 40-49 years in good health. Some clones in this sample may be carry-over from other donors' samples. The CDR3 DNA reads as TGTGCCAGCAGCATTAGCGGGAGGGCCATCACCGGGGAGCTGTTTTTT. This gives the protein CASSISGRAITGELFF. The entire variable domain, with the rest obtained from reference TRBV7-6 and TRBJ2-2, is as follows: GAGVSQSPRYKVTKRGQDVALRCDPISGHVSLYWYRQALGQGPEFLTYFNYEAQQDKSGLPNDRFSAERPEGSISTLTIQRTEQRDSAMYRCASSISGRAITGELFFGEGSRLTVL.